The 21 T cell receptor beta chains given below trace back to one sample, sequenced in a study of T cell responses to AZD1222 COVID-19 vaccine. The protocol was immunoSEQ multiplex PCR, while the TCRdb copy is restricted to in-frame clones and leaves out a portion. This sample has some 190,000 clones, with approximately 94% found just once. The sample consisted of peripheral blood, taken 28 days after the second dose of the MenACWY control vaccine. The receptor set was obtained from an adult who received the MenACWY meningococcal vaccine as a control.

The gene calls are TRBV19 and TRBJ2-2; D possibly corresponds to TRBD1 (6 bases). CDR3 length equals 13 residues. V lost 7 bases, J lost 5 bases, and 11 bases lay in between. CDR1 and CDR2 (germline): LNHDA, SQIVND (reference sequence). In DNA, the CDR3 is TGTGCCAGTAATCCGCAGGGGACCGGGGAGCTGTTTTTT. Translation: CASNPQGTGELFF.

The rearrangement joins TRBV27 to TRBJ1-3, with a possible D match to TRBD1 (5 bases). Germline CDR1 is MNHEY and CDR2 is SMNVEV (reference sequence). Trimming pared 2 bases from V and 4 bases from J, leaving 12 bases between. CDR3 length: 15 residues. The CDR3 loop is CASSLAGLVGNTIYF. The CDR3 nucleotides are TGTGCCAGCAGTTTAGCAGGGTTGGTAGGAAACACCATATATTTT.

The chain couples TRBV11-3 to TRBJ2-6, with TRBD1 matching over 8 bases. This CDR3 region has 17 residues. V was pared by 5 bases and J by 0 bases, with 6 bases of the junction left unmatched. Germline CDR1 reads SGHNT; CDR2 reads YENEEA. The chain's CDR3 is CASSAGTGLSGANVLTF. CDR3 bases: TGTGCCAGCAGCGCCGGGACAGGCCTCTCTGGGGCCAACGTCCTGACTTTC.

This rearrangement joins TRBV7-2 to TRBJ1-4; 10 bases fit TRBD1. This CDR3 spans 16 amino acids. The germline V gene has CDR1 SGHTA and CDR2 FQGNSA. J was trimmed by 1 base and V by 5 bases; bases with no gene match: 4. The DNA for the CDR3 is TGTGCCAGCAGCCCTGGACAGGGGGGAACTAATGAAAAACTGTTTTTT. It encodes CASSPGQGGTNEKLFF.

The chain employs TRBV7-8 and TRBJ1-1; a possible D gene is TRBD1 (5 bases). The CDR3 is 16 residues long. Germline assignment: CDR1 SGHVS and CDR2 FQNEAQ. V gave up 0 bases and J gave up 5 bases, with 16 bases separating them. Here the CDR3 reads CASSLASPGGYTEAFF. The CDR3 DNA sequence: TGTGCCAGCAGCTTAGCGTCCCCGGGGGGTTATACTGAAGCTTTCTTT.

This clone showed up just once. This chain uses TRBV5-4 with TRBJ1-1; 10 nucleotides line up with TRBD1. The CDR3 is 15 residues long. Per germline, CDR1 SGHNT and CDR2 YYREEE (reference sequence). The V and J ends lost 0 bases and 7 bases, in that order; junction bases with no gene match: 6. CDR3 residues: CASSLETGGLGEAFF. The CDR3 DNA is TGTGCCAGCAGCTTGGAGACAGGGGGCCTGGGTGAAGCTTTCTTT.

This chain joins TRBV13 and TRBJ1-6; D is possibly TRBD1 (6 bases). Trimming removed 5 bases at V and 4 bases at J, with 9 bases between. This CDR3 comprises 14 residues. CDR1 is PRHDT, CDR2 FYEKMQ, per germline (reference sequence). The CDR3 reads CASSRGQYNSPLHF. The CDR3 bases are TGTGCCAGCAGCCGTGGACAGTATAATTCACCCCTCCACTTT.

CDR3 in DNA: TGTGCCAGCAAGGAGGGGGTGACCTACGAGCAGTACTTC. It yields the protein CASKEGVTYEQYF. The rearrangement links TRBV6-5 to TRBJ2-7; D is perhaps TRBD1 or TRBD2 (6 bases each). CDR1 is MNHEY, CDR2 SVGAGI, per germline. The CDR3 is 13 amino acids. Trimming stripped 7 bases from V and 2 bases from J, with 12 bases between.

V is TRBV7-9 and J is TRBJ2-1; no clear D. Trimming left V 2 bases short and J 10 bases short, with 9 bases between. Germline V gene data show CDR1 as SEHNR and CDR2 as FQNEAQ (reference sequence). The CDR3 is 12 amino acids. CDR3 amino acids: CASSLSRAEQFF. DNA for the CDR3: TGTGCCAGCAGCTTAAGCCGGGCCGAGCAGTTCTTC.

The chain recombines TRBV28 with TRBJ2-5; D uncertain. Germline CDR1 is MDHEN and CDR2 is SYDVKM. The CDR3 extends over 13 amino acids. V was clipped by 6 bases and J by 7 bases, with 15 bases between them. CDR3 region: CASRGGLTGTQYF. The CDR3 nucleotides read TGTGCCAGCAGAGGTGGGTTGACGGGGACCCAGTACTTC.

The chain links TRBV14 to TRBJ1-2; 8 nucleotides line up with TRBD1. Looked up from germline, CDR1 is SGHDN and CDR2 is FVKESK. The CDR3 runs to 14 residues. V lost 4 bases to trimming and J lost 3 bases; unmatched junction nucleotides: 4. The CDR3 coding sequence is TGTGCCAGCAGCCCCTTGACAGGGGACTATGGCTACACCTTC. Its protein is CASSPLTGDYGYTF.

V and J are TRBV5-5 and TRBJ1-6; D is ambiguous. CDR1 is SGHKS, CDR2 YYEKEE, per germline (reference sequence). V was clipped by 0 bases and J by 11 bases, with 6 bases between them. CDR3 length: 12 amino acids. The CDR3 is CASSLEEAPLHF. In DNA, the CDR3 is TGTGCCAGCAGCTTGGAAGAGGCACCCCTCCACTTT.

The chain has TRBV6-1 and TRBJ2-1, with 7 bases fitting TRBD1. Looked up from germline, CDR1 is MNHNS and CDR2 is SASEGT. The CDR3 is 13 amino acids. V dropped 3 bases and J dropped 4; count of bases not matched to a gene: 0. The CDR3 coding sequence is TGTGCCAGCAGTGAGGACAGGTACAATGAGCAGTTCTTC. Protein product: CASSEDRYNEQFF.

V gene TRBV7-2 combines with J gene TRBJ2-7; 10 bases align to TRBD1. The CDR3 runs to 15 residues. After removal of 4 bases from V and 5 bases from J, the junction contained 8 bases not matched to a gene. From germline, CDR1 is SGHTA and CDR2 FQGNSA. CDR3 sequence (DNA): TGTGCCAGCAGCTCCCAAGACAGGGGGCTCCACGAGCAGTACTTC. The encoded protein is CASSSQDRGLHEQYF.

This clone appeared once. The chain couples TRBV10-1 to TRBJ2-7; 10 positions match TRBD2. CDR3 length: 18 amino acids. Germline V CDR1 and CDR2: WNHNN, SYGVQD (reference sequence). V shed 6 bases and J 3 bases; nucleotides not matched to a gene: 17. The CDR3 is CASRMDRSLAGTIYEQYF. For the CDR3, the DNA is TGCGCCAGCAGAATGGACAGGTCACTAGCGGGGACTATCTACGAGCAGTACTTC.

The chain is built from TRBV28 and TRBJ2-1; the D is unclear. Per the germline V gene, CDR1 is MDHEN and CDR2 is SYDVKM. Trimming took off 3 bases at V and 8 bases at J, with 20 bases between the two ends. CDR3 length equals 16 residues. The DNA of the CDR3 is TGTGCCAGCAGTTTGGCAATCGCTAATCCGGCCGATGAGCAGTTCTTC. It yields the protein CASSLAIANPADEQFF. Full variable domain (rest looked up from reference TRBV28 and TRBJ2-1): DVKVTQSSRYLVKRTGEKVFLECVQDMDHENMFWYRQDPGLGLRLIYFSYDVKMKEKGDIPEGYSVSREKKERFSLILESASTNQTSMYLCASSLAIANPADEQFFGPGTRLTVL.

The chain carries TRBV10-2 and TRBJ1-1; TRBD1 might be the D (5 bases). The length of the CDR3 is 14 residues. Germline values: CDR1 WSHSY, CDR2 SAAADI. The V end was cut by 3 bases, the J end by 5 bases, with 13 bases between. CDR3 in DNA: TGCGCCAGCAGTGAACCGGGGACGGGGACTGAAGCTTTCTTT. Protein: CASSEPGTGTEAFF.

Details on this clone: Other DNA sequences of this sample code for an identical CDR3. V usage is TRBV7-9 and J usage is TRBJ1-1, with D uncertain. Germline-derived CDR1 and CDR2 are SEHNR and FQNEAQ (reference sequence). The CDR3 is made up of 13 amino acids. Trimming removed 1 base from V and 0 bases from J, with 3 bases in between. The CDR3: CASSLVLNTEAFF. The CDR3 DNA reads TGTGCCAGCAGCTTAGTTTTGAACACTGAAGCTTTCTTT.

Only a few counts were recorded for this clone. V is TRBV6-5 and J is TRBJ1-6; no definite D call. The ends were cut back, 6 bases at V and 6 bases at J, with 12 bases in the middle. Germline values: CDR1 MNHEY, CDR2 SVGAGI. The CDR3 covers 14 residues. For the CDR3, the DNA is TGTGCCAGCAGGCTCGCCAGCCCTAATTCACCCCTCCACTTT. Translation gives CASRLASPNSPLHF.

The V gene is TRBV7-2, the J gene TRBJ2-1; 8 bases are a match to TRBD1. In germline, CDR1 is SGHTA, CDR2 FQGNSA. This CDR3 has 15 residues. V lost 3 bases, J lost 5 bases, and 6 bases stayed unmatched. The CDR3 here is CASSFRTGYNNEQFF. The CDR3 DNA reads TGTGCCAGCAGCTTCCGGACAGGGTACAACAATGAGCAGTTCTTC.

The chain uses TRBV5-5 and TRBJ2-7, with 9 bases aligning to TRBD1. The CDR3 is made up of 14 amino acids. CDR1 and CDR2 (germline): SGHKS, YYEKEE (reference sequence). The V and J ends lost 4 bases and 6 bases, in that order; junction bases with no gene match: 8. CDR3 protein: CASSPIGQGSEQYF. The CDR3 nucleotides are TGTGCCAGCAGCCCGATCGGACAGGGGAGCGAGCAGTACTTC. The variable domain in full, completed from reference TRBV5-5 and TRBJ2-7, reads DAGVTQSPTHLIKTRGQQVTLRCSPISGHKSVSWYQQVLGQGPQFIFQYYEKEERGRGNFPDRFSARQFPNYSSELNVNALLLGDSALYLCASSPIGQGSEQYFGPGTRLTVT.